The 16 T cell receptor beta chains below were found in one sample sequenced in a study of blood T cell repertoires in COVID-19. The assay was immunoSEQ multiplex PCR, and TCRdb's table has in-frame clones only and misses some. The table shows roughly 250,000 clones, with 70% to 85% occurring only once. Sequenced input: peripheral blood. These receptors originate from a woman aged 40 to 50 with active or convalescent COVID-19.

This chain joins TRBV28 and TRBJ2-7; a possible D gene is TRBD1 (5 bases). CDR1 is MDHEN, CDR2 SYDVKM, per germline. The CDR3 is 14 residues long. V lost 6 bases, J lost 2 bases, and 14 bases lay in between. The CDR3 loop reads CASRAQEPTYEQYF. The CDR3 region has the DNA TGTGCCAGCAGGGCACAGGAACCCACCTACGAGCAGTACTTC.

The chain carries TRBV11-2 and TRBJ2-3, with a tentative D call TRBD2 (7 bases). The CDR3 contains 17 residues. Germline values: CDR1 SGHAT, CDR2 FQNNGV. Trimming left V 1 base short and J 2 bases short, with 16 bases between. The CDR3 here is CASSLGRGARNTDTQYF. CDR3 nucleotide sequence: TGTGCCAGCAGCTTAGGTCGGGGGGCTAGAAACACAGATACGCAGTATTTT.

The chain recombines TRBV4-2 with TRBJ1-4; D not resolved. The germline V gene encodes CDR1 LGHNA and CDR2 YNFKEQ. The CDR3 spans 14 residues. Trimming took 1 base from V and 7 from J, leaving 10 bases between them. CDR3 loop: CASSQGGIGEKLFF. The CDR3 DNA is TGTGCCAGCAGCCAAGGAGGGATAGGTGAAAAACTGTTTTTT.

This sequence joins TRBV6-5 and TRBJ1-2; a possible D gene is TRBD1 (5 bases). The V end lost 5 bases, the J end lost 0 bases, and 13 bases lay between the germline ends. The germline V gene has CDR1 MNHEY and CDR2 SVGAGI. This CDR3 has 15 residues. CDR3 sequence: CASSLTEPTNYGYTF. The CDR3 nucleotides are TGTGCCAGCAGTCTGACAGAACCTACTAACTATGGCTACACCTTC.

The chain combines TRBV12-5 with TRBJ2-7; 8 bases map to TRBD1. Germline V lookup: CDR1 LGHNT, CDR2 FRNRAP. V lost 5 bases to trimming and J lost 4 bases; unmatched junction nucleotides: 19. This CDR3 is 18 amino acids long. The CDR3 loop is CASGQYPYATGVVYEQYF. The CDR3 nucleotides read TGTGCTAGTGGTCAATACCCATACGCGACAGGGGTTGTTTACGAGCAGTACTTC.

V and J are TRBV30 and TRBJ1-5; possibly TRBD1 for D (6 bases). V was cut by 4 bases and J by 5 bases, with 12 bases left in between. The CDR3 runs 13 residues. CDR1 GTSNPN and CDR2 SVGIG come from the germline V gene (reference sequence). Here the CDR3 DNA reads TGTGCCTGGATGGGGGGGGCGGATCAGCCCCAGCATTTT. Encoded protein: CAWMGGADQPQHF.

CDR3 sequence: CASRLEGSLAIGETQYF. The CDR3 region has the DNA TGTGCAAGTCGCTTAGAGGGGTCGCTAGCGATAGGGGAGACCCAGTACTTC. The V call is TRBV12-2, the J call TRBJ2-5; TRBD2 was called by the table and not checked on the DNA. TRBV12-2 is shown as a pseudogene. The CDR3 runs 17 residues.

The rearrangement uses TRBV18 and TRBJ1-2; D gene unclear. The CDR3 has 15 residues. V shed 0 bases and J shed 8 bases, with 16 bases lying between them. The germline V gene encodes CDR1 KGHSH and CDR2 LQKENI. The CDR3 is CASSPPATLGFGYTF. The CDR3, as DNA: TGTGCCAGCTCACCACCGGCGACTTTAGGATTCGGCTACACCTTC.

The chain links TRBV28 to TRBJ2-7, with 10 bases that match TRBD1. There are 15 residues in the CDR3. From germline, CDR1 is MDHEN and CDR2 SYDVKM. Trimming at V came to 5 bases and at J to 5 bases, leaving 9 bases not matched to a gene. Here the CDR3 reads CASSPPGQGVHEQYV. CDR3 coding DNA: TGTGCCAGCAGTCCCCCCGGACAGGGGGTCCACGAGCAGTACGTC.

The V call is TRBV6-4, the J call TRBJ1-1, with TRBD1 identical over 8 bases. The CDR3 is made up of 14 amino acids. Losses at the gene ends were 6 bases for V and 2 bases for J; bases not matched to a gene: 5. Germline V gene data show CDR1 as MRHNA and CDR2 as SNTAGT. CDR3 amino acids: CASRVDRGNTEAFF. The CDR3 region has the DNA TGTGCCAGCAGGGTCGACAGGGGTAACACTGAAGCTTTCTTT.

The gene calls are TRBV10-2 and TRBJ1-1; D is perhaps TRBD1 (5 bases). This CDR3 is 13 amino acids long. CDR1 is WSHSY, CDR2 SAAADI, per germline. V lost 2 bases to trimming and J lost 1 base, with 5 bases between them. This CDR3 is CASSEQGNTEAFF. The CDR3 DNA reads TGCGCCAGCAGTGAGCAGGGGAACACTGAAGCTTTCTTT.

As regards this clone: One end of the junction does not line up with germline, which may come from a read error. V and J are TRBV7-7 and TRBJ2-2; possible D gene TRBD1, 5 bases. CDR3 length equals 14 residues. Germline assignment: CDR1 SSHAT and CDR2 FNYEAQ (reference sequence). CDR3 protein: CASSFHTGTGELFF. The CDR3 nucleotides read TGTGCTAGCAGCTTTCACACAGGCACCGGGGAGCTGTTTTTT.

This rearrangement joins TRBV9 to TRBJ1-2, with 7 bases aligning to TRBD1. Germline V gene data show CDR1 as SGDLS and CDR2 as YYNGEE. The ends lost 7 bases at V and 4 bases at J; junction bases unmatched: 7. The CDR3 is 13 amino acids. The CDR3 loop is CASGQGVSYGYTF. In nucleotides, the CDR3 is TGTGCCAGCGGTCAGGGGGTGAGCTATGGCTACACCTTC.

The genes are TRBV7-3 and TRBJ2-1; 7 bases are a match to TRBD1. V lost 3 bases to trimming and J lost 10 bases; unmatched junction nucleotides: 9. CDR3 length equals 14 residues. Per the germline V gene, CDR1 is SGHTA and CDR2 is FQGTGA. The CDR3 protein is CASSFETGRSEQFF. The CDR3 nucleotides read TGTGCCAGCAGCTTTGAGACAGGGCGCTCCGAGCAGTTCTTC.

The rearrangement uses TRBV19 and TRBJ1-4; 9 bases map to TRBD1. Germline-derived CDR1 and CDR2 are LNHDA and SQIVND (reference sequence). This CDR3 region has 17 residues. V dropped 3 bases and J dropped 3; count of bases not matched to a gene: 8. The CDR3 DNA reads TGTGCCAGTAGTATTGGGACAGGGAGAATTGCTAATGAAAAACTGTTTTTT. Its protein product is CASSIGTGRIANEKLFF. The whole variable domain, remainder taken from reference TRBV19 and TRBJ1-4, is DGGITQSPKYLFRKEGQNVTLSCEQNLNHDAMYWYRQDPGQGLRLIYYSQIVNDFQKGDIAEGYSVSREKKESFPLTVTSAQKNPTAFYLCASSIGTGRIANEKLFFGSGTQLSVL.

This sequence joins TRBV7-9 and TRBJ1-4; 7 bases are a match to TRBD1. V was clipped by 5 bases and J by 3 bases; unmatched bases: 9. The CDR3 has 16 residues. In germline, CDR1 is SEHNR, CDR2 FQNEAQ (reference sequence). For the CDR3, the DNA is TGTGCCAGCAGCCCAATAGAGGACAGGCCTAATGAAAAACTGTTTTTT. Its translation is CASSPIEDRPNEKLFF.